Presented here are 8 T cell receptor beta chains from one specimen sequenced in a study of regulatory T cells in long-lasting Graves disease. Time point described: newly diagnosed GD, antithyroid drugs for less than 3 months. Extracted PBMC RNA gave rise to the TCR library. Building the TCR beta libraries relied on iRepertoire HTBI primers, and CDR3 regions underwent Arm-PCR. MiXCR, run by TCRdb on the multiplex PCR reads, gives a single entry per CDR3 protein. The data contain roughly 500,000 distinct CDR3 sequences, 12% to 15% of them singletons. The same sample was also used in a study of T cells in Graves' hyperthyroidism and ophthalmopathy.

The starting material was peripheral blood mononuclear cells (PBMCs), obtained at new diagnosis, from a patient treated with antithyroid drugs. The source of these receptors is a woman between 50 and 59 years old with Graves disease.

This clonotype came up many times. The chain's CDR3 is CASSLVAAATYNEQFF. CDR3 coding DNA: TGTGCCAGCAGCTTAGTCGCGGCGGCCACCTACAATGAGCAGTTCTTC. The chain has TRBV7-2 and TRBJ2-1; D is unresolved. The V end was cut by 1 base, the J end by 2 bases, with 12 bases between. Per the germline V gene, CDR1 is SGHTA and CDR2 is FQGNSA. This CDR3 contains 16 residues.

This clonotype appeared many times. The chain is built from TRBV18 and TRBJ1-3, with TRBD1 identical over 8 bases. Germline V gene sequence: CDR1 KGHSH, CDR2 LQKENI. The V segment lost 3 bases and the J segment 0 bases; nucleotides outside the gene matches: 7. CDR3 length equals 17 residues. CDR3 loop: CASSPPGQAASGNTIYF. CDR3 nucleotide sequence: TGTGCCAGCTCACCGCCGGGACAGGCCGCCTCTGGAAACACCATATATTTT.

At least ten counts were recorded for this clonotype. J is TRBJ1-5 and V is TRBV6-5; D is uncertain. The V end was cut by 2 bases, the J end by 5 bases, with 10 bases between. The CDR3 sequence is 14 residues long. The germline V gene has CDR1 MNHEY and CDR2 SVGAGI. CDR3 DNA sequence: TGTGCCAGCAGTTACGCCGCAAGCTATCAGCCCCAGCATTTT. Translated, it gives CASSYAASYQPQHF.

This clonotype was recorded many times. V and J are TRBV12-3 or TRBV12-4 and TRBJ2-2, with D uncertain. There are 14 residues in the CDR3. V was cut by 2 bases and J by 3 bases, with 7 bases left in between. DNA for the CDR3: TGTGCCAGCAGTTTATCAGGACACACCGGGGAGCTGTTTTTT. This translates into CASSLSGHTGELFF.

This clonotype was seen a handful of times. V and J are TRBV5-1 and TRBJ2-1, with 9 bases aligning to TRBD2. The CDR3 spans 18 residues. The trim removed 0 bases at V and 2 bases at J, leaving 9 bases unmatched. In germline, CDR1 is SGHRS, CDR2 YFSETQ. CDR3 in DNA: TGCGCCAGCAGCTTGGACCCCCCAGCTAGCGGGACCTACAATGAGCAGTTCTTC. It encodes CASSLDPPASGTYNEQFF.

This clonotype was observed a handful of times. CDR3 amino acids: CASSSIDTRDTNTDTQYF. CDR3 DNA: TGTGCCAGCAGTTCAATAGATACCCGGGACACCAACACAGATACGCAGTATTTT. This sequence joins TRBV28 and TRBJ2-3; the D gene is possibly TRBD1 (6 bases). The CDR3 sequence is 18 residues long. CDR1 and CDR2 from the germline V gene are MDHEN and SYDVKM. The V and J ends lost 4 bases and 2 bases respectively, with 22 bases between them.

This clonotype has a count of ten or more. V usage is TRBV20-1 and J usage is TRBJ1-1; perhaps TRBD1 as D (6 bases). The CDR3 extends over 13 amino acids. Per the germline V gene, CDR1 is DFQATT and CDR2 is SNEGSKA (reference sequence). With 4 bases removed from V and 10 bases from J, the gap between germline ends came to 19 bases. The CDR3 bases are TGCAGTGCTATTTCCGAACCGGGACATCCAGCTTTCTTT. It yields the protein CSAISEPGHPAFF.

This clonotype was counted many times. The J gene is TRBJ2-7, the V gene TRBV2, with TRBD2 matching over 11 bases. Germline V lookup: CDR1 SNHLY, CDR2 FYNNEI. J was trimmed by 3 bases and V by 6 bases; bases with no gene match: 7. The CDR3 runs to 15 residues. Here the CDR3 reads CASRTGTSGSYEQYF. The CDR3 DNA sequence: TGTGCCAGCAGGACCGGGACTAGCGGTAGCTACGAGCAGTACTTC.